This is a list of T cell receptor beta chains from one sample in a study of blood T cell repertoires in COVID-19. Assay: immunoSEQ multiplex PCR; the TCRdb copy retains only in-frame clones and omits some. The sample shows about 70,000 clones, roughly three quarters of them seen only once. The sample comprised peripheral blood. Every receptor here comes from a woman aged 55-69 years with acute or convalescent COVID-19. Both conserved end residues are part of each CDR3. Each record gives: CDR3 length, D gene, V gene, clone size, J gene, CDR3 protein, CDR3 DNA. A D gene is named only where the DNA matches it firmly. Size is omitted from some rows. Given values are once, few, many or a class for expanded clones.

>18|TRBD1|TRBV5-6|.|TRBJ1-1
CASRITTGTGTMNTEAFF
TGTGCCAGCAGAATAACGACCGGGACAGGGACCATGAACACTGAAGCTTTCTTT
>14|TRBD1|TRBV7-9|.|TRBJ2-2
CATIRDRVAGELFF
TGTGCCACCATCCGGGACAGGGTGGCCGGGGAGCTGTTTTTT
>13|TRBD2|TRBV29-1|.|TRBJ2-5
CSVSSGGQETQYF
TGCAGCGTGTCTAGCGGGGGACAAGAGACCCAGTACTTC
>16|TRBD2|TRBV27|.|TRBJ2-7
CASSLSSGGAPGEQYF
TGTGCCAGCAGTTTATCGTCGGGAGGGGCCCCCGGCGAGCAGTACTTC
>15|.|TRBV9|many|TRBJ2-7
CASSAGDGFSYEQYF
TGTGCCAGCAGCGCAGGGGACGGTTTCTCCTACGAGCAGTACTTC
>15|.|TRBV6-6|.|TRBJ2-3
CASIGQRPSTDTQYF
TGTGCCAGCATCGGACAGCGGCCTAGCACAGATACGCAGTATTTT
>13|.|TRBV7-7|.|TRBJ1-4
CASSSSFGEKLFF
TGTGCTAGCAGCTCGTCCTTCGGTGAAAAACTGTTTTTT
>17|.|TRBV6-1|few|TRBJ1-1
CASSEGGLVLLDTEAFF
TGTGCCAGCAGTGAAGGGGGACTAGTTTTACTGGACACTGAAGCTTTCTTT
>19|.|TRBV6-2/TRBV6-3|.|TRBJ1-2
CASSPQATTGTVPNYGYTF
TGTGCCAGCAGTCCACAGGCGACCACCGGCACTGTCCCTAACTATGGCTACACCTTC
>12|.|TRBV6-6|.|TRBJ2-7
CASKRERYEQYF
TGTGCCAGCAAAAGGGAGAGATACGAGCAGTACTTC
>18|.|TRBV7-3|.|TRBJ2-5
CASSLGWGTREDQETQYF
TGTGCCAGCAGCTTAGGTTGGGGAACCAGGGAAGACCAAGAGACCCAGTACTTC
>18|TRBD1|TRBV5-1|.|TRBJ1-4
CASSLLGPRGRNGEKLFF
TGCGCCAGCAGCTTGTTAGGGCCCAGGGGGCGCAATGGGGAAAAACTGTTTTTT
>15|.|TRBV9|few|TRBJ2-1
CASSVEDTSYNEQFF
TGTGCCAGCAGCGTAGAGGACACGTCCTACAATGAGCAGTTCTTC
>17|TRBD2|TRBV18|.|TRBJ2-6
CASSPTSGSSGANVLTF
TGTGCCAGCTCACCGACTAGCGGGTCCTCTGGGGCCAACGTCCTGACTTTC
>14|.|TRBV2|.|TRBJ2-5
CASSEDRSLGTQYF
TGTGCCAGCAGTGAAGACAGAAGCTTAGGGACCCAGTACTTC
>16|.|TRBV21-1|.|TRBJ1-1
CASSKPRSGGGTEAFF
TGTGCCAGCAGCAAACCTCGGTCTGGGGGAGGCACTGAAGCTTTCTTT
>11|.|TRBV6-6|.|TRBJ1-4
CASWGAAKLFF
TGTGCCTCTTGGGGCGCGGCCAAACTGTTTTTT
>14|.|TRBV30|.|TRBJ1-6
CAWRAAGSGSPLHF
TGTGCCTGGAGGGCCGCGGGGAGCGGATCACCCCTCCACTTT
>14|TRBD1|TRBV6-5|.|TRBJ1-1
CASRMDRSATEAFF
TGTGCCAGCAGAATGGACAGGTCGGCAACTGAAGCTTTCTTT
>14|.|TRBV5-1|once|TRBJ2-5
CASSLVRGGETQYF
TGCGCCAGCAGCTTGGTCAGGGGCGGAGAGACCCAGTACTTC
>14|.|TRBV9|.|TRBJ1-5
CASSVGQSNQPQHF
TGTGCCAGCAGCGTGGGACAAAGCAATCAGCCCCAGCATTTT
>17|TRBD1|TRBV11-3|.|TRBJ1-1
CASSNSGTGTMNTEAFF
TGTGCCAGCAGCAATTCAGGGACAGGGACCATGAACACTGAAGCTTTCTTT
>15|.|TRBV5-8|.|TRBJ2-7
CASSGGGVATYEQYF
TGTGCCAGCAGCGGGGGGGGCGTGGCTACCTACGAGCAGTACTTC
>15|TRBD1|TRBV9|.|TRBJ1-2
CASGREGQGNYGYTF
TGTGCCAGCGGCAGGGAGGGACAGGGTAACTATGGCTACACCTTC
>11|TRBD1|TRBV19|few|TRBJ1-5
CAGQGNQPQHF
TGTGCCGGACAGGGCAATCAGCCCCAGCATTTT
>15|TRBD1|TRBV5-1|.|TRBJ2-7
CASSGQTGGAYEQYF
TGCGCCAGCAGCGGCCAGACAGGGGGAGCGTACGAGCAGTACTTC
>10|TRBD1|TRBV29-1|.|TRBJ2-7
CSVRDSEQYF
TGCAGCGTAAGGGACAGCGAGCAGTACTTC
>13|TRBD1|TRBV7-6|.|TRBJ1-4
CASSLRTGEKLFF
TGTGCCAGCAGCTTACGGACAGGAGAAAAACTGTTTTTT
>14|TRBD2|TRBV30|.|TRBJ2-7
CAWSVLAGTNEQYF
TGTGCCTGGAGTGTACTAGCGGGGACCAACGAGCAGTACTTC
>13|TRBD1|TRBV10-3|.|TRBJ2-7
CAVRTGDSYEQYF
TGTGCCGTACGGACAGGGGACTCCTACGAGCAGTACTTC
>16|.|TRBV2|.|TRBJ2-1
CASSPGDSSSYNEQFF
TGTGCCAGCAGTCCTGGGGACTCCTCATCCTACAATGAGCAGTTCTTC
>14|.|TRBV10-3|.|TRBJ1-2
CAISERDINYGYTF
TGTGCCATCAGTGAGCGGGACATTAACTATGGCTACACCTTC
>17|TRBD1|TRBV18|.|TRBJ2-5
CASSSVVQGGGQETQYF
TGTGCCAGCTCATCCGTCGTACAGGGGGGCGGCCAAGAGACCCAGTACTTC
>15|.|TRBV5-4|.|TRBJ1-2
CASSSTQGPNYGYTF
TGTGCCAGCAGCTCGACTCAGGGGCCGAACTATGGCTACACCTTC
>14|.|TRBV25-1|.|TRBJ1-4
CASSATATNEKLFF
TGTGCCAGCAGTGCGACAGCAACTAATGAAAAACTGTTTTTT
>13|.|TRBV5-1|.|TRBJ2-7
CASSLSGQYEQYF
TGCGCCAGCAGCCTCTCCGGACAGTACGAGCAGTACTTC
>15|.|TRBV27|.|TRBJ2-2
CASSRGFANTGELFF
TGTGCCAGCAGCCGCGGATTCGCGAACACCGGGGAGCTGTTTTTT
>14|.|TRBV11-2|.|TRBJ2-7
CASSLDRRNGVSYF
TGTGCCAGCAGCTTAGATCGACGGAATGGAGTCTCGTACTTC
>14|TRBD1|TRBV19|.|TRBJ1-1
CASGVGQGITEAFF
TGTGCCAGCGGGGTTGGACAGGGTATCACTGAAGCTTTCTTT
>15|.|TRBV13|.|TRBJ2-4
CASSQRIWTKNIQYF
TGTGCCAGCAGCCAGCGGATATGGACCAAAAACATTCAGTACTTC
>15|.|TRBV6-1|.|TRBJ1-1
CASSDRGVPNTEAFF
TGTGCCAGCAGTGACAGGGGTGTTCCGAACACTGAAGCTTTCTTT
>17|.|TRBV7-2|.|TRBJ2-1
CASSLDLDSMFGDEQFF
TGTGCCAGCAGCTTAGACTTGGACAGCATGTTCGGGGATGAGCAGTTCTTC
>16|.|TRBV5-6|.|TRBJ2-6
CASSLLRGSGANVLTF
TGTGCCAGCAGCTTGCTCAGGGGCTCTGGGGCCAACGTCCTGACTTTC
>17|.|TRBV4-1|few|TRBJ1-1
CASSQDIAPPRGGEPFF
TGCGCCAGCAGCCAAGATATCGCCCCCCCCCGGGGCGGGGAACCTTTCTTT
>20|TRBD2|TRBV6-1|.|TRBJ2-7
CASSEIHGQASGDLSYEQYF
TGTGCCAGCAGTGAAATTCACGGGCAGGCTAGCGGGGACCTCTCCTACGAGCAGTACTTC
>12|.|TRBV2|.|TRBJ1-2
CASSSITDGYTF
TGTGCCAGCAGCTCGATCACTGATGGCTACACCTTC
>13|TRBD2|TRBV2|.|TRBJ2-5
CASSARGEETQYF
TGTGCCAGCAGTGCTCGGGGGGAAGAGACCCAGTACTTC
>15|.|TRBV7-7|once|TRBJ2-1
CASSLERGGSNEQFF
TGTGCTAGCAGCTTAGAAAGGGGGGGTAGCAATGAGCAGTTCTTC
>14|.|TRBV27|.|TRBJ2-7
CASSLNPDSYEQYF
TGTGCCAGCAGTTTAAACCCGGACAGCTACGAGCAGTACTTC
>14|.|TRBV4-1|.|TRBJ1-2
CASSQVGQTLGYTF
TGCGCCAGCAGCCAAGTCGGACAGACTCTTGGCTACACCTTC
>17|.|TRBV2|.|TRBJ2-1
CASSLIVPEPGRDEQFF
TGTGCCAGCAGTCTTATAGTTCCCGAACCCGGTCGGGATGAGCAGTTCTTC
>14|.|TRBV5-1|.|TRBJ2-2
CASSSQSTTGELFF
TGCGCCAGCAGCTCACAGTCTACCACCGGGGAGCTGTTTTTT
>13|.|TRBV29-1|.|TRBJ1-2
CSVETSHSYGYTF
TGCAGCGTTGAGACAAGTCACAGCTATGGCTACACCTTC
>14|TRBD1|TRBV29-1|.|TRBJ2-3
CSVSKGAVTDTQYF
TGCAGCGTGTCGAAGGGGGCGGTCACAGATACGCAGTATTTT
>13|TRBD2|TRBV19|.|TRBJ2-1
CAVLAGLNNEQFF
TGTGCCGTACTAGCGGGGCTAAACAATGAGCAGTTCTTC
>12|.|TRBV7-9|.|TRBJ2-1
CASSFRGNEQFF
TGTGCCAGCAGCTTTCGAGGAAATGAGCAGTTCTTC